There are many counts of the clone carrying this TCR beta chain. This sample was taken from a study of Graves' ophthalmopathy and Graves' hyperthyroidism. V was pared by 4 bases and J by 0 bases, with 7 bases between. This CDR3 region has 13 residues. Per the germline V gene, CDR1 is SGHRS and CDR2 is YFSETQ. CAS ≥3, NOSPECS ≥4, moderate-to-severe activity and duration under 3 months marked donors with ophthalmopathy. Sampling more than 9 ml of fresh peripheral blood provided the PBMCs. The study amplified TCR beta CDR3 regions using RNA transcripts. HTBI-primed first-round RT-PCR preceded second-round multiplex PCR. TCRdb reprocessed the multiplex PCR reads with MiXCR, giving one entry per CDR3 protein. The sample shows fewer than 600,000 distinct CDR3 sequences, over 13% of them seen only once.

What was sequenced was blood. The receptor's source is a woman between 25 and 40 years old with Graves' ophthalmopathy. The V gene is TRBV5-1, the J gene TRBJ1-1; D remains ambiguous. The CDR3 protein is CASSGNMNTEAFF. The CDR3 bases are TGCGCCAGCAGCGGGAACATGAACACTGAAGCTTTCTTT. Drawing the rest from reference TRBV5-1 and TRBJ1-1, the complete variable domain is KAGVTQTPRYLIKTRGQQVTLSCSPISGHRSVSWYQQTPGQGLQFLFEYFSETQRNKGNFPGRFSGRQFSNSRSEMNVSTLELGDSALYLCASSGNMNTEAFFGQGTRLTVV.